The rows below give T cell receptor beta chains drawn from one sample of a study of control samples from healthy donors and cancer patients. The protocol was immunoSEQ multiplex PCR, while the TCRdb copy is restricted to in-frame clones and leaves out a portion. This table holds roughly 130,000 clones, around 93% found once. The sample was blood. Source of these receptors: a man aged 18 to 30 in good health. CDR3s include the opening cysteine and the closing phenylalanine or tryptophan. A D gene is named only where the DNA matches it firmly. Part of the rows lack a size; the others show once, few, many or a class for expanded clones.

V	D	size	J	CDR3	DNA
TRBV19	NA	NA	TRBJ1-5	CASISRDTNQPQHF	TGTGCCAGTATCAGCAGGGATACCAATCAGCCCCAGCATTTT
TRBV30	NA	few	TRBJ2-5	CAWSVRRTQYF	TGTGCCTGGAGTGTTCGGAGAACCCAGTACTTC
TRBV11-3	NA	NA	TRBJ2-1	CASSLVPGSSYNEQFF	TGTGCCAGCAGCTTAGTCCCGGGGAGCTCCTACAATGAGCAGTTCTTC
TRBV4-2	NA	NA	TRBJ2-7	CASSQDEGTALEQYF	TGTGCCAGCAGCCAAGATGAGGGGACCGCTCTCGAGCAGTACTTC
TRBV7-2	TRBD1	NA	TRBJ2-1	CASSLDRGQFF	TGTGCCAGCAGTCTTGACAGGGGTCAGTTCTTC
TRBV12-5	NA	NA	TRBJ1-1	CASGLYSTEAFF	TGTGCTAGTGGTTTGTACAGTACTGAAGCTTTCTTT
TRBV10-1	TRBD2	NA	TRBJ2-7	CASRYTGTSGGAYEQYF	TGCGCCAGCAGATACACCGGGACTAGCGGGGGGGCATACGAGCAGTACTTC
TRBV5-4	NA	NA	TRBJ1-4	CASSSSTGYEKLFF	TGTGCCAGCAGCTCGTCCACAGGTTATGAAAAACTGTTTTTT
TRBV6-5	TRBD1	NA	TRBJ1-5	CASSLGQGDQPQHF	TGTGCCAGCAGCCTCGGACAGGGGGATCAGCCCCAGCATTTT
TRBV11-2	NA	once	TRBJ1-1	CASSLGYTMNTEAFF	TGTGCCAGCAGCTTAGGTTATACCATGAACACTGAAGCTTTCTTT
TRBV7-6	NA	NA	TRBJ2-3	CASSSQVTDTQYF	TGTGCCAGCAGCTCGCAGGTGACAGATACGCAGTATTTT
TRBV12-3/TRBV12-4	NA	NA	TRBJ1-1	CASRDSMNTEAFF	TGTGCCAGCAGAGACAGCATGAACACTGAAGCTTTCTTT
TRBV5-4	NA	NA	TRBJ1-2	CASSLDRLTINGYTF	TGTGCCAGCAGCTTGGACAGGCTCACTATCAATGGCTACACCTTC
TRBV14	NA	NA	TRBJ1-2	CASSQDLQGYTF	TGTGCCAGCAGCCAAGATCTTCAGGGCTACACCTTC
TRBV6-2/TRBV6-3	NA	NA	TRBJ2-1	CASSTGLENEQFF	TGTGCCAGCAGTACCGGGCTTGAGAATGAGCAGTTCTTC